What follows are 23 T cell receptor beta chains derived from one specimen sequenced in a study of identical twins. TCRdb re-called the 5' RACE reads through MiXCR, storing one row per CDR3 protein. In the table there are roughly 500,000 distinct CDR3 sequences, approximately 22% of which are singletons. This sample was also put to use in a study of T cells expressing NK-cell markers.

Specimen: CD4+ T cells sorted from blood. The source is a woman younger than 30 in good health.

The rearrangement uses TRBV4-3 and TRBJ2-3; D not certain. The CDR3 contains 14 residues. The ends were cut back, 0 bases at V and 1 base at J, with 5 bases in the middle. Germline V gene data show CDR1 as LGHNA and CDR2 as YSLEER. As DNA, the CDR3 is TGCGCCAGCAGCCAAGACATGGGCACAGATACGCAGTATTTT. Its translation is CASSQDMGTDTQYF.

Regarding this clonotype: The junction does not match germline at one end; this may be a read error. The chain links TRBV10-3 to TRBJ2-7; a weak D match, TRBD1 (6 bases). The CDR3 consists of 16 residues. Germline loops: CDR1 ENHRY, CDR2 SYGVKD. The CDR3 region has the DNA TGTGCCGTCAGCGAACAGGGAGAACGATTAACCTACGAGCAGTACTTC. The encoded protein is CAVSEQGERLTYEQYF.

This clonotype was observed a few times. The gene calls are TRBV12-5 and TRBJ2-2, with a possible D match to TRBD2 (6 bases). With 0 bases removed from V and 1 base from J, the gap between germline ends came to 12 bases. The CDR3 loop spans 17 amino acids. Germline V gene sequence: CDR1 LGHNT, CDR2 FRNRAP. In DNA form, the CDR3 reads TGTGCTAGTGGTTTGGTACTTCCGGAGGGGAACACCGGGGAGCTGTTTTTT. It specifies CASGLVLPEGNTGELFF.

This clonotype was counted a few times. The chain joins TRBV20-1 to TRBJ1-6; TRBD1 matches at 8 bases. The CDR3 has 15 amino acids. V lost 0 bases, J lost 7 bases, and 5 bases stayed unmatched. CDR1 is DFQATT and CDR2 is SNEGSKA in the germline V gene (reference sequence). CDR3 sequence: CSARDPDRVNSPLHF. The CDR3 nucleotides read TGCAGTGCTAGAGATCCGGACAGGGTAAATTCACCCCTCCACTTT.

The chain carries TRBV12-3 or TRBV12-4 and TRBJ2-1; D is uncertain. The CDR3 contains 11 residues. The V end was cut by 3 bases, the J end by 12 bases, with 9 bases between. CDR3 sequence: CASSFLRAQFF. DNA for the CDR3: TGTGCCAGCAGTTTCCTCCGAGCGCAGTTCTTC.

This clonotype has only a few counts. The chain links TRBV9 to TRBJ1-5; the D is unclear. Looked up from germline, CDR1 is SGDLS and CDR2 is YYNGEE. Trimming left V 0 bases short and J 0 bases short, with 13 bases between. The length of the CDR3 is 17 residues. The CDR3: CASSVARGIYSNQPQHF. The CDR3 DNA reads TGTGCCAGCAGCGTAGCTAGAGGAATTTATAGCAATCAGCCCCAGCATTTT.

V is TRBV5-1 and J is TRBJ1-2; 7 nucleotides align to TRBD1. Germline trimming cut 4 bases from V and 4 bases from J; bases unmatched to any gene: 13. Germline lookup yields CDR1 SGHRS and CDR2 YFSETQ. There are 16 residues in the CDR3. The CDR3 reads CASSVSTGPTTYGYTF. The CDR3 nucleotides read TGCGCCAGCAGCGTATCGACAGGGCCAACAACCTATGGCTACACCTTC.

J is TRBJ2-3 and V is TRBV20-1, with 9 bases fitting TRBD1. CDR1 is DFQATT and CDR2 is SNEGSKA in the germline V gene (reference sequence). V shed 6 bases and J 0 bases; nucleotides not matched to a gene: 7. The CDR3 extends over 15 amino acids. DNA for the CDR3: TGCAGTGCCCAAGGACAGGGGCGGAGCACAGATACGCAGTATTTT. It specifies CSAQGQGRSTDTQYF.

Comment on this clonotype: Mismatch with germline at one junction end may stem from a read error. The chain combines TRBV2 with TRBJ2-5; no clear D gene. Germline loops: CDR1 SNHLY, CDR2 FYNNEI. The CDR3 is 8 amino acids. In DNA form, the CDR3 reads TGTGCCAGCAGTGAAGTAGAGTTC. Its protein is CASSEVEF. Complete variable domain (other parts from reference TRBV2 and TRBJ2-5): EPEVTQTPSHQVTQMGQEVILRCVPISNHLYFYWYRQILGQKVEFLVSFYNNEISEKSEIFDDQFSVERPDGSNFTLKIRSTKLEDSAMYFCASSEVEFGPGTRLLVL.

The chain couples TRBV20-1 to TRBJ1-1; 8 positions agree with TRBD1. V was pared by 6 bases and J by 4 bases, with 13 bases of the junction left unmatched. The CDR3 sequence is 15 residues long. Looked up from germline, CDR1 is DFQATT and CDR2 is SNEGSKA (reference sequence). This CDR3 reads CSAPSPRGLVTEAFF. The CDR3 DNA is TGCAGTGCCCCCTCGCCCAGGGGGCTCGTCACTGAAGCTTTCTTT.

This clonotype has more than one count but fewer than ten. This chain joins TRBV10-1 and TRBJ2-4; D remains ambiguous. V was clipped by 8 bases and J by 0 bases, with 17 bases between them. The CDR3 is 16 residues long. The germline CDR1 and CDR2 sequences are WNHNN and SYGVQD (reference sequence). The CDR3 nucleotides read TGCGCCAGCGTCGTACGGCGGCCAGTAGCCAAAAACATTCAGTACTTC. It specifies CASVVRRPVAKNIQYF.

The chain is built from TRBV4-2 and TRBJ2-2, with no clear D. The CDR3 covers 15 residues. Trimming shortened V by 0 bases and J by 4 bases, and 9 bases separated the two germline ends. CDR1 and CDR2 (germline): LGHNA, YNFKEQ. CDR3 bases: TGTGCCAGCAGCCAAGACGCGGTCTTCACCGGGGAGCTGTTTTTT. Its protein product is CASSQDAVFTGELFF.

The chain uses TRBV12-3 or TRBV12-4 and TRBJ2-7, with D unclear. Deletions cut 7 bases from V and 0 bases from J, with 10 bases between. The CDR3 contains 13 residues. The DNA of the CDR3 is TGTGCCAGCAAACCAGGTGCCTCCTACGAGCAGTACTTC. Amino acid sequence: CASKPGASYEQYF.

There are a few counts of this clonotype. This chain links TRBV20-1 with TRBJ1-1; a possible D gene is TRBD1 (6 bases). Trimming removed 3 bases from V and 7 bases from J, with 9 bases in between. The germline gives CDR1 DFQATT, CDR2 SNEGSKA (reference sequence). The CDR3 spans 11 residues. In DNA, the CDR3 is TGCAGTGCTAGTGTGGACAGTGAAGCTTTCTTT. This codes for CSASVDSEAFF.

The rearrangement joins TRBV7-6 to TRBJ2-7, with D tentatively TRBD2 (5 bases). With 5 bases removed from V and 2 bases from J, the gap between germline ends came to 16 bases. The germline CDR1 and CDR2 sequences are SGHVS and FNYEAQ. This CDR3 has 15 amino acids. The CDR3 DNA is TGTGCCAGCAGCCTTATGAGTCGGGGTACCTACGAGCAGTACTTC. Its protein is CASSLMSRGTYEQYF.

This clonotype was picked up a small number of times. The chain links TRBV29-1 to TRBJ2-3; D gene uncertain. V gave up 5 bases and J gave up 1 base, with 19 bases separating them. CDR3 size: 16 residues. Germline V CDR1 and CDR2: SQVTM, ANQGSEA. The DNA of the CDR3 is TGCAGCGTTTTGGGGATCCAAAAAGTCGGCACAGATACGCAGTATTTT. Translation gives CSVLGIQKVGTDTQYF.

The CDR3 sequence: CASAHNRGSYNEQFF. The CDR3 coding sequence is TGTGCCAGCGCTCACAATCGCGGCTCCTACAATGAGCAGTTCTTC. The chain couples TRBV6-1 to TRBJ2-1; D unclear. Trimming cost V 8 bases and J 0 bases, with 14 bases left between them. Germline-derived CDR1 and CDR2 are MNHNS and SASEGT. The CDR3 has 15 residues.

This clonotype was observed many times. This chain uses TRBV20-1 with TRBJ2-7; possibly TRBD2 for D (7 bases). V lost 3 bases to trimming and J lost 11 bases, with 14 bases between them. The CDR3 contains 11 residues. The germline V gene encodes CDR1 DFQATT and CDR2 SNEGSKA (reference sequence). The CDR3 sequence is CSARGGPLEYF. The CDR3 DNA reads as TGCAGTGCTAGGGGGGGGCCTCTGGAGTACTTC.

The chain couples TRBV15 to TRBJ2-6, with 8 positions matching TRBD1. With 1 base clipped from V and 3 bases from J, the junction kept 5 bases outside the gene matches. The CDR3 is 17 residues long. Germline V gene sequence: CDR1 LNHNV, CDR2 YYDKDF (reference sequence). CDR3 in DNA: TGTGCCACCAGCAGAGGGACAGGGTCTTTTGGGGCCAACGTCCTGACTTTC. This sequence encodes CATSRGTGSFGANVLTF.

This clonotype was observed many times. CDR3 bases: TGTGCCAGCAGTACACTGCGGTCTGACACAGATACGCAGTATTTT. As protein: CASSTLRSDTDTQYF. The chain joins TRBV6-2 or TRBV6-3 to TRBJ2-3; D is undetermined. The CDR3 covers 15 residues. With 5 bases removed from V and 2 bases from J, the gap between germline ends came to 14 bases. The germline V gene has CDR1 MNHEY and CDR2 SVGEGT.

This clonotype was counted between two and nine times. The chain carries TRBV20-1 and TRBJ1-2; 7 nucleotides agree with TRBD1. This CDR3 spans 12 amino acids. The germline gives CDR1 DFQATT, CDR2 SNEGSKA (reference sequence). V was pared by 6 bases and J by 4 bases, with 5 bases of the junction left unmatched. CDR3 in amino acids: CSAPRDSYGYTF. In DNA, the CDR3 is TGCAGTGCCCCCAGGGACAGCTATGGCTACACCTTC.

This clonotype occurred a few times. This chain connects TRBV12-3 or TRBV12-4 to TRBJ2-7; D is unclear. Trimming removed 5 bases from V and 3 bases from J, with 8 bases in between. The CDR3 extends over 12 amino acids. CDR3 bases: TGTGCCAGCAGTCGACGGTTCTACGAGCAGTACTTC. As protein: CASSRRFYEQYF.

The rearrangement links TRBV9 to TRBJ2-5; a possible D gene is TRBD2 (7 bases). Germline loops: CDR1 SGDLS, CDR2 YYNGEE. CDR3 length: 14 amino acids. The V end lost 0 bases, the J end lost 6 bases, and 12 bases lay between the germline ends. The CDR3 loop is CASSVEGGGKTQYF. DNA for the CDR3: TGTGCCAGCAGCGTAGAAGGCGGGGGCAAGACCCAGTACTTC.